This TCR beta chain stems from a study of T cells after yellow fever vaccination. TCRdb redid the calling of the 5' RACE reads with MiXCR, one entry per CDR3 protein. Here the sample spans 400,000 to 450,000 distinct CDR3 sequences, 18% being singletons. The germline gives CDR1 LNHNV, CDR2 YYDKDF (reference sequence). The CDR3 is made up of 18 amino acids. The germline V and J ends were trimmed by 0 bases and 2 bases, with 18 bases remaining between them. The chain uses TRBV15 and TRBJ2-3; D uncertain. The receptor was isolated from a man aged 18 to 29 who received the YFV17D yellow fever vaccine. This specimen was PBMCs, taken before the yellow fever booster vaccination. CDR3 in amino acids: CATSRDTSGSRYTDTQYF. The CDR3 DNA reads as TGTGCCACCAGCAGAGATACGTCAGGCTCACGATACACAGATACGCAGTATTTT.